Below, 15 T cell receptor beta chains from the same sample are listed, as sequenced in a study of blood T cell repertoires in COVID-19. Method: immunoSEQ multiplex PCR; TCRdb's copy keeps in-frame clones and lacks some. The table records 150,000 to 180,000 clones, around three quarters of them present only once. Sequencing input: peripheral blood. The receptors derive from a man at least 80 years old with acute or convalescent COVID-19.

The chain combines TRBV7-2 with TRBJ2-3; TRBD1 agrees at 12 bases. This CDR3 has 15 residues. Germline CDR1 is SGHTA and CDR2 is FQGNSA. V lost 1 base to trimming and J lost 5 bases; unmatched junction nucleotides: 1. In nucleotides, the CDR3 is TGTGCCAGCAGCTTAGGGGACAGGGGGCGAGATACGCAGTATTTT. Its translation is CASSLGDRGRDTQYF.

This clone was seen once. The V gene is TRBV9, the J gene TRBJ2-5; D perhaps matches TRBD1 (6 bases). This CDR3 has 15 amino acids. V was shortened by 0 bases and J by 5 bases, with 14 bases between the two germline ends. Looked up from germline, CDR1 is SGDLS and CDR2 is YYNGEE. DNA for the CDR3: TGTGCCAGCAGCGTAGGAACAGGGCCGAGGGAGACCCAGTACTTC. Its translation is CASSVGTGPRETQYF.

The chain carries TRBV4-3 and TRBJ2-2; tentatively, D is TRBD2 (5 bases). Germline V gene lookup returns CDR1 LGHNA and CDR2 YSLEER. The length of the CDR3 is 17 residues. Trimming pared 0 bases from V and 6 bases from J, leaving 17 bases between. CDR3: CASSQDLISLGSGELFF. DNA of the CDR3: TGCGCCAGCAGCCAAGATTTAATTTCACTAGGGTCCGGGGAGCTGTTTTTT.

The genes are TRBV5-1 and TRBJ2-1, with 12 bases lining up with TRBD2. The CDR3 consists of 17 residues. Looked up from germline, CDR1 is SGHRS and CDR2 is YFSETQ. V shed 4 bases, J shed 4 bases, and the junction held 9 bases outside the gene matches. Written as DNA, the CDR3 is TGCGCCAGCAGCCTACTAGCGGGGGGCGCTTATTACAATGAGCAGTTCTTC. Translation: CASSLLAGGAYYNEQFF.

The chain has TRBV3-1 (or the pseudogene TRBV3-2) and TRBJ2-3; TRBD2 matches 9 bases. Germline-derived CDR1 and CDR2 are LGHDT and YNNKEL (reference sequence). The CDR3 runs to 17 residues. The junction had 5 bases not matched to a gene; V was cut back by 1 base and J by 0 bases. The chain's CDR3 is CASSQAGSGGSTDTQYF. The CDR3 nucleotides are TGTGCCAGCAGCCAAGCGGGTAGCGGGGGTAGCACAGATACGCAGTATTTT.

V gene TRBV5-1 combines with J gene TRBJ2-7, with a weak D call TRBD1 (6 bases). Germline assignment: CDR1 SGHRS and CDR2 YFSETQ. The V end was cut by 0 bases, the J end by 5 bases, with 15 bases between. This CDR3 has 15 amino acids. The CDR3, as DNA: TGCGCCAGCAGCTTGGAACAGGGATCCCACCACGAGCAGTACGTC. It codes for CASSLEQGSHHEQYV.

J is TRBJ1-1 and V is TRBV11-2; 8 bases are a match to TRBD1. The germline CDR1 and CDR2 sequences are SGHAT and FQNNGV. Losses at the gene ends were 4 bases for V and 1 base for J; bases not matched to a gene: 2. This CDR3 contains 14 residues. The CDR3 is CASSSQGENTEAFF. Written as DNA, the CDR3 is TGTGCCAGCAGCTCACAGGGGGAGAACACTGAAGCTTTCTTT.

CDR3 amino acids: CASSQPGGRPQNTQYF. In DNA, the CDR3 is TGCGCCAGCAGTCAACCCGGGGGGCGACCACAAAATACGCAGTATTTT. V gene TRBV23-1 combines with J gene TRBJ2-3; possibly TRBD2 for D (7 bases). TRBV23-1 is an ORF, and what it does is uncertain. Trimming removed 2 bases from V and 7 bases from J, with 19 bases in between. This CDR3 contains 16 residues.

The chain couples TRBV10-3 to TRBJ1-2, with TRBD1 matching over 11 bases. This CDR3 spans 15 amino acids. The germline gives CDR1 ENHRY, CDR2 SYGVKD. V was pared by 6 bases and J by 4 bases, with 7 bases of the junction left unmatched. CDR3 sequence: CAIRGDRGDVYGYTF. The CDR3, as DNA: TGTGCCATCAGGGGGGACAGGGGGGACGTCTATGGCTACACCTTC.

This chain uses TRBV5-4 with TRBJ2-5; 14 bases agree with TRBD2. This CDR3 has 15 amino acids. Germline-derived CDR1 and CDR2 are SGHNT and YYREEE (reference sequence). V shed 4 bases and J 5 bases; nucleotides not matched to a gene: 4. The CDR3 spells CASSLGLAGEETQYF. CDR3 DNA sequence: TGTGCCAGCAGCCTGGGACTAGCGGGGGAGGAGACCCAGTACTTC.

The chain combines TRBV11-2 with TRBJ2-1; TRBD2 matches 12 bases. V lost 2 bases, J lost 8 bases, and 10 bases stayed unmatched. Looked up from germline, CDR1 is SGHAT and CDR2 is FQNNGV. CDR3 length: 17 residues. The CDR3 spells CASSLRPASGGADEQFF. For the CDR3, the DNA is TGTGCCAGCAGCTTAAGGCCCGCTAGCGGGGGGGCGGATGAGCAGTTCTTC.

The chain employs TRBV19 and TRBJ2-7; no definite D call. Germline CDR1 is LNHDA and CDR2 is SQIVND (reference sequence). The CDR3 runs to 9 residues. V was pared by 11 bases and J by 6 bases, with 8 bases between. This CDR3 is CAPGREQYV. In nucleotides, the CDR3 is TGTGCCCCTGGCCGCGAGCAGTACGTC.

This clone was seen a single time. V usage is TRBV28 and J usage is TRBJ1-2, with D possibly matching TRBD1 (6 bases). V shed 5 bases and J shed 7 bases, with 11 bases lying between them. This CDR3 is built from 12 residues. CDR1 MDHEN and CDR2 SYDVKM come from the germline V gene. CDR3 in DNA: TGTGCCAGCAGTACAGGGAAGGGTGGCTACACCTTC. Translated: CASSTGKGGYTF.

The chain has TRBV18 and TRBJ1-5; 8 bases agree with TRBD1. V shed 6 bases and J 1 base; nucleotides not matched to a gene: 5. CDR3 length: 15 amino acids. CDR1 and CDR2 (germline): KGHSH, LQKENI. As DNA, the CDR3 is TGTGCCAGCTCGCAGGGGGCCGGCAGCAATCAGCCCCAGCATTTT. Amino acids: CASSQGAGSNQPQHF.

This clone appeared once. The rearrangement uses TRBV28 and TRBJ2-3; D is perhaps TRBD2 (5 bases). The CDR3 is 17 amino acids. CDR1 and CDR2 (germline): MDHEN, SYDVKM. Trimming left V 1 base short and J 0 bases short, with 14 bases between. CDR3 bases: TGTGCCAGCAGTTTATTAATTACGGGGTCGAGCACAGATACGCAGTATTTT. It codes for CASSLLITGSSTDTQYF.